Reported below is one TCR beta chain. Assay used: immunoSEQ multiplex PCR; TCRdb lists only in-frame clones, some missing. The sample consists of fewer than 450,000 clones, about 91% of them appearing once. This entry is derived from a study of blood T cell repertoires in COVID-19. The clonotype was recovered from a woman in her 50s with COVID-19, enrolled during active disease. What was sequenced was peripheral blood.

The CDR3, as DNA: TGTGCCAGCACCGGGGACAGGGCTAATACGGTGCCCCAGCATTTT. It codes for CASTGDRANTVPQHF. V and J are TRBV2 and TRBJ1-5, with TRBD1 matching over 9 bases. CDR1 SNHLY and CDR2 FYNNEI come from the germline V gene. Germline trimming cut 7 bases from V and 9 bases from J; bases unmatched to any gene: 13. This CDR3 region has 15 residues.